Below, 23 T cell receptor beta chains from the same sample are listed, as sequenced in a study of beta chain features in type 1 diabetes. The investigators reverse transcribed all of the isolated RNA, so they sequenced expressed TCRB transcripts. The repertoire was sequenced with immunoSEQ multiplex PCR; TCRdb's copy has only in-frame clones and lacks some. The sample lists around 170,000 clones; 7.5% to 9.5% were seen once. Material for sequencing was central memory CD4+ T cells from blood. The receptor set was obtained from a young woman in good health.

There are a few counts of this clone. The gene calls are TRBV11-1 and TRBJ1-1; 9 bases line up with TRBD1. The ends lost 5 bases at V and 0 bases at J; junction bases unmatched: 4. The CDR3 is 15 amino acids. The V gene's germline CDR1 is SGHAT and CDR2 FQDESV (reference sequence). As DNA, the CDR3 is TGTGCCAGCAGCGCCCGGACAGGGGTGAACACTGAAGCTTTCTTT. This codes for CASSARTGVNTEAFF.

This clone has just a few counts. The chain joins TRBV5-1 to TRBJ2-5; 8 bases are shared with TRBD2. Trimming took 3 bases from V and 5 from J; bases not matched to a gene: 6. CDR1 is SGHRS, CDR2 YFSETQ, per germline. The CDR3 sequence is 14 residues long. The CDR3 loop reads CASSSGRAWETQYF. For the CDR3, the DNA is TGCGCCAGCAGCTCCGGGAGGGCCTGGGAGACCCAGTACTTC.

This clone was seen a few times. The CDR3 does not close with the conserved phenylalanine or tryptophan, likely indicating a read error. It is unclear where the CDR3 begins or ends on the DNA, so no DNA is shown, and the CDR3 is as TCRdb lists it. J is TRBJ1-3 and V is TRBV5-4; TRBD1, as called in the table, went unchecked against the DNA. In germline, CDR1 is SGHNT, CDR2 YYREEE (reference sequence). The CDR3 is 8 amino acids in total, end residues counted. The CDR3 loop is CASSLPRQ.

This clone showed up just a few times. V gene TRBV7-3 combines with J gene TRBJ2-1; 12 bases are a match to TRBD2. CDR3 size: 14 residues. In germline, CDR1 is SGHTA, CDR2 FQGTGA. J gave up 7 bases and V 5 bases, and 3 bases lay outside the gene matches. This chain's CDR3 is CASSTGLAGNEQFF. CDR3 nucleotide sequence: TGTGCCAGCAGCACCGGACTAGCGGGGAATGAGCAGTTCTTC. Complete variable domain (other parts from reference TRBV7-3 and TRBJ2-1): GAGVSQTPSNKVTEKGKYVELRCDPISGHTALYWYRQSLGQGPEFLIYFQGTGAADDSGLPNDRFFAVRPEGSVSTLKIQRTERGDSAVYLCASSTGLAGNEQFFGPGTRLTVL.

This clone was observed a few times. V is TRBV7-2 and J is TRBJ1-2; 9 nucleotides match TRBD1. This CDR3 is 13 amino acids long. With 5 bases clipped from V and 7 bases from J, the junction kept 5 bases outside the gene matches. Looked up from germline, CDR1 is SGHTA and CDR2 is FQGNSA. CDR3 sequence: CASSEGQGGGYTF. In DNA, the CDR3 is TGTGCCAGCAGCGAGGGACAGGGAGGTGGCTACACCTTC.

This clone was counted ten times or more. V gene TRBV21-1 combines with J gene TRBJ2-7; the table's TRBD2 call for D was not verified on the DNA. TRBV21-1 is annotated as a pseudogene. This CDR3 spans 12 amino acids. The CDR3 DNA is TGTGCCCTAGGGTGGCGGGCCTCCGAGCAGTACTTC. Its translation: CALGWRASEQYF.

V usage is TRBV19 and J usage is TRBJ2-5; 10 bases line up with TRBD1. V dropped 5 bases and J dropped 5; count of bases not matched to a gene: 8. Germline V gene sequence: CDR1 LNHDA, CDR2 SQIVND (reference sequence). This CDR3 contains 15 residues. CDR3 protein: CASSPGDRGWETQYF. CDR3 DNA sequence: TGTGCCAGTAGTCCTGGGGACAGGGGTTGGGAGACCCAGTACTTC. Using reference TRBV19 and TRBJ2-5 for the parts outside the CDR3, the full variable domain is DGGITQSPKYLFRKEGQNVTLSCEQNLNHDAMYWYRQDPGQGLRLIYYSQIVNDFQKGDIAEGYSVSREKKESFPLTVTSAQKNPTAFYLCASSPGDRGWETQYFGPGTRLLVL.

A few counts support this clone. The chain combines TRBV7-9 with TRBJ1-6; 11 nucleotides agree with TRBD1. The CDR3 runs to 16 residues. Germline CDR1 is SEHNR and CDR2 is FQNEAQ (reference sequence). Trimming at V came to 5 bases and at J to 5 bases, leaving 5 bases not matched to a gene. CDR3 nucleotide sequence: TGTGCCAGCAGCCGAGGGACAGGGGGAGATAATTCACCCCTCCACTTT. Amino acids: CASSRGTGGDNSPLHF.

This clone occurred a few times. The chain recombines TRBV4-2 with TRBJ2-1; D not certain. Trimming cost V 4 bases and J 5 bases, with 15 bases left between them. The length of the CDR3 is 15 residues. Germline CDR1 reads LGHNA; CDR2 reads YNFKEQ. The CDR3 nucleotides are TGTGCCAGCAGCCCCGGGTCCGGTGGTGACAATGAGCAGTTCTTC. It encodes CASSPGSGGDNEQFF.

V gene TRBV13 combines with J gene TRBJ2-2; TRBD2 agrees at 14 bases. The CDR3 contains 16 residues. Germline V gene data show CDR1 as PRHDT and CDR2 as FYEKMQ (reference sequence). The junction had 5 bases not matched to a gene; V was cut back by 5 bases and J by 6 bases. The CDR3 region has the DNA TGTGCCAGCAGCCCAAGGACTAGCGGGAGGTCCGGGGAGCTGTTTTTT. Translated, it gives CASSPRTSGRSGELFF.

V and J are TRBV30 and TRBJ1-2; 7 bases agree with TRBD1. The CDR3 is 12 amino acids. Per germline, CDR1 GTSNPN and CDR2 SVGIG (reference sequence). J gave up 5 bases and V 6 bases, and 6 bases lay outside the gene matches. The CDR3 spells CACGDRAYGYTF. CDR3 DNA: TGTGCCTGCGGAGACAGGGCATATGGCTACACCTTC.

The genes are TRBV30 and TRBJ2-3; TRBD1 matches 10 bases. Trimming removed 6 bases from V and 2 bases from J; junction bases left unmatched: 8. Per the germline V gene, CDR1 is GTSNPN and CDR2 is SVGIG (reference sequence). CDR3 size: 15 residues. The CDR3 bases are TGTGCCTGCTCCTGGGGGACAGGGGTCACAGATACGCAGTATTTT. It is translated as CACSWGTGVTDTQYF.

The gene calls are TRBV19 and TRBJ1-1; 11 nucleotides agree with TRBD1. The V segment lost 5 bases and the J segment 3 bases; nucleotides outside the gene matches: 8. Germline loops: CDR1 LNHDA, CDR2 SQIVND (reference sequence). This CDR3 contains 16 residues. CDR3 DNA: TGTGCCAGTAGTGACGGGACAGGGGGTTCGTACACTGAAGCTTTCTTT. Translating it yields CASSDGTGGSYTEAFF.

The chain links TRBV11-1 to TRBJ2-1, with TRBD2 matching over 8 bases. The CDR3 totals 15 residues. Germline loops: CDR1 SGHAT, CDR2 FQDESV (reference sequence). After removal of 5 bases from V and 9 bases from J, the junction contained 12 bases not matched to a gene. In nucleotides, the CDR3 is TGTGCCAGCAGCCCCCGTATAGCGGGATTGGTTGAGCAGTTCTTC. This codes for CASSPRIAGLVEQFF. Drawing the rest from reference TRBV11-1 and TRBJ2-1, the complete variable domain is EAEVAQSPRYKITEKSQAVAFWCDPISGHATLYWYRQILGQGPELLVQFQDESVVDDSQLPKDRFSAERLKGVDSTLKIQPAELGDSAMYLCASSPRIAGLVEQFFGPGTRLTVL.

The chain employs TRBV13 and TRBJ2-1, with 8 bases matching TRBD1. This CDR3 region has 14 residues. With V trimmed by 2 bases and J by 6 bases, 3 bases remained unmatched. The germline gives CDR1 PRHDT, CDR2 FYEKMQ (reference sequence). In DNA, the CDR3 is TGTGCCAGCAGCTTACGGACAGGGTCCAATGAGCAGTTCTTC. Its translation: CASSLRTGSNEQFF. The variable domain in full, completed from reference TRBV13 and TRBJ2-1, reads AAGVIQSPRHLIKEKRETATLKCYPIPRHDTVYWYQQGPGQDPQFLISFYEKMQSDKGSIPDRFSAQQFSDYHSELNMSSLELGDSALYFCASSLRTGSNEQFFGPGTRLTVL.

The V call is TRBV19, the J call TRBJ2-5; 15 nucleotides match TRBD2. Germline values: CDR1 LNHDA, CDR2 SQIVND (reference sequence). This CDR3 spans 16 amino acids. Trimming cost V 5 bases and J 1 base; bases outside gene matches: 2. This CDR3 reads CASSGTSGGFQETQYF. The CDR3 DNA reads TGTGCCAGTAGTGGGACTAGCGGGGGGTTCCAAGAGACCCAGTACTTC. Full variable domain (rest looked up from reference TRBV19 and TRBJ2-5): DGGITQSPKYLFRKEGQNVTLSCEQNLNHDAMYWYRQDPGQGLRLIYYSQIVNDFQKGDIAEGYSVSREKKESFPLTVTSAQKNPTAFYLCASSGTSGGFQETQYFGPGTRLLVL.

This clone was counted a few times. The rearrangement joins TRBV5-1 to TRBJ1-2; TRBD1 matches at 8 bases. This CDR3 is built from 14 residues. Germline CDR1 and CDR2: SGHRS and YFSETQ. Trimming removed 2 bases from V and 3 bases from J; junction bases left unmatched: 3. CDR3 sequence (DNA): TGCGCCAGCAGCTTTGGACAGGGCGACTATGGCTACACCTTC. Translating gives CASSFGQGDYGYTF.

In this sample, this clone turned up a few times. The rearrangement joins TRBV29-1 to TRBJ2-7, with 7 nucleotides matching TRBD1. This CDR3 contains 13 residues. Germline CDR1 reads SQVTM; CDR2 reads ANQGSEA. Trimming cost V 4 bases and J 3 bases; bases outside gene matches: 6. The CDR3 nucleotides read TGCAGCGTTGTGACAGGGTCAAACTACGAGCAGTACTTC. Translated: CSVVTGSNYEQYF.

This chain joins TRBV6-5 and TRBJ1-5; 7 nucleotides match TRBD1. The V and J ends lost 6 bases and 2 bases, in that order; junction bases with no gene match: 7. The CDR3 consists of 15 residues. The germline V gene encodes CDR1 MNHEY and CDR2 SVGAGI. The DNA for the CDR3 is TGTGCCAGCAGACCGGACAGGAGAGGCAATCAGCCCCAGCATTTT. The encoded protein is CASRPDRRGNQPQHF.

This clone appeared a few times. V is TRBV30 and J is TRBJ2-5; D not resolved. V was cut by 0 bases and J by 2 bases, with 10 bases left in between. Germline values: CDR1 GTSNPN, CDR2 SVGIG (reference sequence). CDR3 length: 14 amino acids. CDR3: CAWSVPPGQETQYF. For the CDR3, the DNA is TGTGCCTGGAGTGTACCCCCAGGACAAGAGACCCAGTACTTC.

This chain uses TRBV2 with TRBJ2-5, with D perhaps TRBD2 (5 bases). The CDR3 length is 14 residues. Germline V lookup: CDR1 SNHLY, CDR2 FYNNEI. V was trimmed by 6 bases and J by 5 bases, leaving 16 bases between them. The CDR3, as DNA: TGTGCCAGCAGGGGAGCCCCCGCGAGGGAGACCCAGTACTTC. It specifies CASRGAPARETQYF.

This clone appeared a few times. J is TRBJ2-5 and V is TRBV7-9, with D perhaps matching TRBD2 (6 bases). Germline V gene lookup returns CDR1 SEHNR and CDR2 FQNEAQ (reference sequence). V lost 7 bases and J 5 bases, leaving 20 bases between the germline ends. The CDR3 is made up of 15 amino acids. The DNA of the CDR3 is TGTGCCAGCAATGGAATCGGGGGAGGTACTGAGACCCAGTACTTC. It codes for CASNGIGGGTETQYF. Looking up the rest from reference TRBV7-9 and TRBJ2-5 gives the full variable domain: DTGVSQNPRHKITKRGQNVTFRCDPISEHNRLYWYRQTLGQGPEFLTYFQNEAQLEKSRLLSDRFSAERPKGSFSTLEIQRTEQGDSAMYLCASNGIGGGTETQYFGPGTRLLVL.

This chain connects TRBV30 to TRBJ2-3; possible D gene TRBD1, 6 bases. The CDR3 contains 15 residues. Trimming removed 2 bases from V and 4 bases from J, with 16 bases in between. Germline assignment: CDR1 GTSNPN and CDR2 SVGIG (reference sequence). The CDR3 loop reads CAWSRKGQGSDTQYF. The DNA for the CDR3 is TGTGCCTGGAGTAGAAAGGGACAAGGGTCAGATACGCAGTATTTT.